This T cell receptor beta chain was sequenced during a study of CD8+CD57+ T cells in acquired aplastic anemia. Study conclusions and caveats: The study identified roughly 29 CD8+ CDR3 sequences shared by patients and controls.

This CDR3 spans 15 amino acids. The germline CDR1 and CDR2 sequences are LGHNA and YNFKEQ. The V end lost 2 bases, the J end lost 4 bases, and 12 bases lay between the germline ends. The TCR beta profiling, which covered VDJ combination and CDR3 sequence, was carried out using genomic DNA as the template. In TCRdb, the reads were re-called with MiXCR into one record per CDR3 protein. Seen here are hundreds of thousands of distinct CDR3 sequences, about a third observed once, and the top ten hold around 0.82%. For this clonotype: No antigen is known for it.

CD8+CD57+ cell expansion, shown by flow cytometry, had occurred in the patients selected for sequencing. The origin of this receptor is a human donor with aplastic anemia. This chain links TRBV4-2 with TRBJ2-1; TRBD2 might be the D (5 bases). The material sequenced was sorted CD4+, CD8+, or CD8+CD57+ T cells (not recorded which) from PBMCs. In DNA, the CDR3 is TGTGCCAGCAGCCAAATTAGCGTTCTATACAATGAGCAGTTCTTC. It encodes CASSQISVLYNEQFF.